These T cell receptor beta chains were read from a single sample in a study of blood T cell repertoires in COVID-19. Sequenced by immunoSEQ multiplex PCR; TCRdb stores in-frame clones only, minus some. The sample records 120,000 to 150,000 clones, approximately 80% being singletons. The sequencing sample was made of peripheral blood. The receptors were sampled from a woman at least 80 years old in a cohort sampled during active or convalescent COVID-19. Each CDR3 is given with its conserved first and last residue. D genes are given only for firm matches. Size tells how often a clone was seen (once, few, many) or the class of an expanded clone, and some rows leave it out.

J gene: TRBJ1-2; clone size: .; V gene: TRBV12-3/TRBV12-4; D gene: .; CDR3 protein: CASSLARRGYTF; CDR3 DNA: TGTGCCAGCAGTTTAGCGCGGCGCGGCTACACCTTC
J gene: TRBJ2-6; clone size: .; V gene: TRBV27; D gene: TRBD2; CDR3 protein: CASSSRGGLFSGANVLTF; CDR3 DNA: TGTGCCAGCAGTTCCCGGGGGGGCCTTTTCTCTGGGGCCAACGTCCTGACTTTC
J gene: TRBJ2-3; clone size: .; V gene: TRBV3-1/TRBV3-2; D gene: TRBD2; CDR3 protein: CASSQPTSGDTDTQYF; CDR3 DNA: TGTGCCAGCAGCCAACCGACTAGCGGGGACACAGATACGCAGTATTTT
J gene: TRBJ1-1; clone size: few; V gene: TRBV10-2; D gene: .; CDR3 protein: CASSRGVLGTEAFF; CDR3 DNA: TGCGCCAGCTCCAGGGGTGTTTTGGGCACTGAAGCTTTCTTT
J gene: TRBJ1-4; clone size: .; V gene: TRBV3-1/TRBV3-2; D gene: .; CDR3 protein: CASSRTWRGGNEKLFF; CDR3 DNA: TGTGCCAGCAGCCGGACTTGGAGGGGAGGTAATGAAAAACTGTTTTTT
J gene: TRBJ1-2; clone size: .; V gene: TRBV28; D gene: TRBD1; CDR3 protein: CATWTDRGVNYGYTF; CDR3 DNA: TGTGCCACGTGGACGGACAGGGGAGTTAACTATGGCTACACCTTC
J gene: TRBJ2-1; clone size: .; V gene: TRBV5-1; D gene: .; CDR3 protein: CASSLVGVNEQFF; CDR3 DNA: TGCGCCAGCAGCTTGGTGGGCGTCAATGAGCAGTTCTTC
J gene: TRBJ2-3; clone size: .; V gene: TRBV14; D gene: TRBD1; CDR3 protein: CASSQGFRDRGLTDTQYF; CDR3 DNA: TGTGCCAGCAGCCAGGGGTTCAGGGACAGGGGCCTCACAGATACGCAGTATTTT
J gene: TRBJ2-3; clone size: .; V gene: TRBV27; D gene: .; CDR3 protein: CASSLSVTSSTDTQYF; CDR3 DNA: TGTGCCAGCAGTTTATCGGTAACTAGCAGCACAGATACGCAGTATTTT
J gene: TRBJ1-2; clone size: once; V gene: TRBV5-5; D gene: TRBD1; CDR3 protein: CASSLSRDRVRVTF; CDR3 DNA: TGTGCCAGCAGCTTAAGCCGGGACAGGGTGAGAGTCACCTTC
J gene: TRBJ2-3; clone size: .; V gene: TRBV5-5; D gene: TRBD2; CDR3 protein: CASSSRLAGDTDTQYF; CDR3 DNA: TGTGCCAGCAGCTCAAGACTAGCGGGCGACACAGATACGCAGTATTTT
J gene: TRBJ1-5; clone size: once; V gene: TRBV6-5; D gene: TRBD1; CDR3 protein: CASRRDRGENQPQHF; CDR3 DNA: TGTGCCAGCAGACGAGACAGGGGAGAAAATCAGCCCCAGCATTTT
J gene: TRBJ2-5; clone size: .; V gene: TRBV5-1; D gene: TRBD1; CDR3 protein: CASSRPTGTGGETQYF; CDR3 DNA: TGCGCCAGCAGCCGTCCTACCGGGACAGGGGGCGAGACCCAGTACTTC
J gene: TRBJ1-2; clone size: .; V gene: TRBV3-1/TRBV3-2; D gene: .; CDR3 protein: CASSQGRRAIIDGYTF; CDR3 DNA: TGTGCCAGCAGCCAAGGGAGGAGGGCCATTATCGATGGCTACACCTTC
J gene: TRBJ1-6; clone size: .; V gene: TRBV28; D gene: .; CDR3 protein: CASSYRDRPLHF; CDR3 DNA: TGTGCCAGCAGTTACCGGGATCGTCCCCTCCACTTT
J gene: TRBJ1-1; clone size: .; V gene: TRBV11-2; D gene: .; CDR3 protein: CASSLVAGPNTEAFF; CDR3 DNA: TGTGCCAGCAGCTTAGTAGCAGGGCCGAACACTGAAGCTTTCTTT
J gene: TRBJ1-6; clone size: .; V gene: TRBV5-6; D gene: .; CDR3 protein: CASSLLQGWSSPLHF; CDR3 DNA: TGTGCCAGCAGCTTACTACAGGGTTGGAGTTCACCCCTCCACTTT
J gene: TRBJ1-1; clone size: once; V gene: TRBV10-3; D gene: TRBD1; CDR3 protein: CAIRNDRGRTEAFF; CDR3 DNA: TGTGCCATCAGAAACGACAGGGGGCGGACTGAAGCTTTCTTT
J gene: TRBJ2-2; clone size: .; V gene: TRBV7-3; D gene: TRBD2; CDR3 protein: CASSSQRGPNTGELFF; CDR3 DNA: TGTGCCAGCAGCTCACAGCGGGGGCCGAACACCGGGGAGCTGTTTTTT
J gene: TRBJ2-1; clone size: .; V gene: TRBV9; D gene: TRBD1; CDR3 protein: CASSVNRGSYNEQFF; CDR3 DNA: TGTGCCAGCAGCGTAAACAGGGGATCCTACAATGAGCAGTTCTTC
J gene: TRBJ2-3; clone size: once; V gene: TRBV11-2; D gene: .; CDR3 protein: CASSPRQGGMGDTQYF; CDR3 DNA: TGTGCCAGCAGCCCCCGTCAGGGAGGAATGGGCGATACGCAGTATTTT
J gene: TRBJ2-5; clone size: .; V gene: TRBV2; D gene: .; CDR3 protein: CASKIRGAEAQYF; CDR3 DNA: TGTGCCAGCAAGATCCGCGGGGCGGAGGCCCAGTACTTC
J gene: TRBJ2-7; clone size: .; V gene: TRBV2; D gene: TRBD1; CDR3 protein: CASMGDRATYEQYF; CDR3 DNA: TGTGCCAGCATGGGGGACAGGGCAACCTACGAGCAGTACTTC
J gene: TRBJ2-3; clone size: .; V gene: TRBV6-7; D gene: .; CDR3 protein: CASSYPDTQYF; CDR3 DNA: TGTGCCAGCAGTTACCCGGATACGCAGTATTTT
J gene: TRBJ1-4; clone size: .; V gene: TRBV5-1; D gene: TRBD1; CDR3 protein: CASSTGQGFEKLFF; CDR3 DNA: TGCGCCAGCAGCACGGGACAGGGGTTTGAAAAACTGTTTTTT
J gene: TRBJ1-1; clone size: .; V gene: TRBV6-5; D gene: .; CDR3 protein: CASSSGDGTEAFF; CDR3 DNA: TGTGCCAGCAGTTCAGGGGATGGTACTGAAGCTTTCTTT
J gene: TRBJ2-3; clone size: .; V gene: TRBV18; D gene: TRBD1; CDR3 protein: CASSPAGGLDTQYF; CDR3 DNA: TGTGCCAGCTCACCGGCAGGGGGCTTGGATACGCAGTATTTT
J gene: TRBJ2-5; clone size: .; V gene: TRBV27; D gene: TRBD2; CDR3 protein: CASSRRGGQETQYF; CDR3 DNA: TGTGCCAGCAGTAGGCGGGGGGGCCAAGAGACCCAGTACTTC
J gene: TRBJ1-5; clone size: .; V gene: TRBV12-3/TRBV12-4; D gene: .; CDR3 protein: CASTGQANQPQHF; CDR3 DNA: TGTGCCAGCACAGGACAAGCAAATCAGCCCCAGCATTTT
J gene: TRBJ1-4; clone size: .; V gene: TRBV7-9; D gene: TRBD1; CDR3 protein: CASSPHVGGLVVDEKLFF; CDR3 DNA: TGTGCCAGCAGCCCTCACGTAGGGGGCTTAGTCGTGGATGAAAAACTGTTTTTT
J gene: TRBJ2-2; clone size: .; V gene: TRBV5-6; D gene: .; CDR3 protein: CASREDLNTGELFF; CDR3 DNA: TGTGCCAGCAGGGAGGATCTAAACACCGGGGAGCTGTTTTTT
J gene: TRBJ2-7; clone size: .; V gene: TRBV9; D gene: TRBD1; CDR3 protein: CASSVGGDRSYEQYF; CDR3 DNA: TGTGCCAGCAGCGTAGGGGGGGACAGGTCCTACGAGCAGTACTTC
J gene: TRBJ1-1; clone size: once; V gene: TRBV6-5; D gene: .; CDR3 protein: CASSPQLNTEAFF; CDR3 DNA: TGTGCCAGCAGCCCCCAGTTGAACACTGAAGCTTTCTTT
J gene: TRBJ1-3; clone size: .; V gene: TRBV28; D gene: TRBD1; CDR3 protein: CASSLQNRGAGNTIYF; CDR3 DNA: TGTGCCAGCAGTTTACAAAACAGGGGGGCGGGAAACACCATATATTTT
J gene: TRBJ1-1; clone size: .; V gene: TRBV9; D gene: TRBD1; CDR3 protein: CASKRDRGNSEAFF; CDR3 DNA: TGTGCCAGCAAACGGGACAGGGGAAACTCTGAAGCTTTCTTT
J gene: TRBJ2-5; clone size: .; V gene: TRBV18; D gene: TRBD1; CDR3 protein: CASSPRGSQETQYF; CDR3 DNA: TGTGCCAGCTCACCCAGGGGGAGCCAAGAGACCCAGTACTTC
J gene: TRBJ1-4; clone size: .; V gene: TRBV4-1; D gene: .; CDR3 protein: CASSHPIGSNNEKLFF; CDR3 DNA: TGCGCCAGCAGCCACCCAATCGGGTCAAATAATGAAAAACTGTTTTTT
J gene: TRBJ2-5; clone size: .; V gene: TRBV7-8; D gene: TRBD2; CDR3 protein: CASSPRGGRETQYF; CDR3 DNA: TGTGCCAGCAGCCCCCGGGGGGGCCGAGAGACCCAGTACTTC
J gene: TRBJ2-2; clone size: few; V gene: TRBV9; D gene: TRBD1; CDR3 protein: CASSGQGAVTGELFF; CDR3 DNA: TGTGCCAGCAGCGGACAGGGGGCGGTCACCGGGGAGCTGTTTTTT
J gene: TRBJ1-1; clone size: .; V gene: TRBV3-1/TRBV3-2; D gene: .; CDR3 protein: CASSQGNRPPAFF; CDR3 DNA: TGTGCCAGCAGCCAAGGCAACAGGCCTCCAGCTTTCTTT
J gene: TRBJ1-2; clone size: .; V gene: TRBV15; D gene: TRBD1; CDR3 protein: CATSRRQGEGTF; CDR3 DNA: TGTGCCACCAGCAGGCGACAGGGGGAGGGCACCTTC
J gene: TRBJ2-1; clone size: .; V gene: TRBV3-1/TRBV3-2; D gene: .; CDR3 protein: CASSQARPGVGTPWGGQFF; CDR3 DNA: TGTGCCAGCAGCCAAGCTCGCCCCGGGGTCGGGACACCTTGGGGCGGGCAGTTCTTC
J gene: TRBJ2-5; clone size: once; V gene: TRBV11-2; D gene: .; CDR3 protein: CASSLVGTVGGETQYF; CDR3 DNA: TGTGCCAGCAGCTTAGTAGGGACAGTGGGAGGAGAGACCCAGTACTTC
J gene: TRBJ1-1; clone size: .; V gene: TRBV11-1; D gene: .; CDR3 protein: CASSFPGNTEAFF; CDR3 DNA: TGTGCCAGCAGCTTTCCAGGGAACACTGAAGCTTTCTTT
J gene: TRBJ2-3; clone size: .; V gene: TRBV12-3/TRBV12-4; D gene: .; CDR3 protein: CASSLRRIDTQYF; CDR3 DNA: TGTGCCAGCAGTTTGCGGCGGATAGATACGCAGTATTTT
J gene: TRBJ2-5; clone size: .; V gene: TRBV3-1/TRBV3-2; D gene: .; CDR3 protein: CASRHTTGRGYRETQYF; CDR3 DNA: TGTGCCAGCAGACACACAACGGGGAGAGGGTATCGGGAGACCCAGTACTTC
J gene: TRBJ2-7; clone size: .; V gene: TRBV5-1; D gene: .; CDR3 protein: CASSRRQAMAYEQYF; CDR3 DNA: TGCGCCAGCAGCAGAAGACAGGCTATGGCCTACGAGCAGTACTTC